This T cell receptor (beta chain) was identified in a study of T cell repertoires in cytomegalovirus infection (dated by TCRdb to between 2017 and 2020). Context from the whole study: Alongside well-studied HLA-B-restricted epitopes, the peptide stimulations were aimed at recently identified HLA-C-restricted CMV epitopes, whose presentation resists viral immunomodulation. Donor HLA type was relevant to the analysis, because carriage of CMV infection together with the matching HLA type was indicated by public TCR beta signatures. General findings and caveats noted by the study authors: The ex vivo response was dominated by HLA-C-restricted CMV-specific TCR beta clonotypes, and the single most frequent clonotype in two of eight donors was supplied by these HLA-C-restricted clonotypes. Cumulative frequency of public TCR beta family members discriminated carriers of CMV infection plus the relevant HLA type in this cohort and an independent approximately 340-donor cohort.

What this sample's treatment or condition label stands for: in vitro stimulation with specific CMV peptide epitopes to enrich CMV-specific T cells. At the junction V is shortened by 5 bases and J by 0 bases, with 13 bases in between. CDR1 and CDR2 are drawn from the germline V gene: SGHVS, FNYEAQ. Inclusive of the bounding cysteine and phenylalanine, the CDR3 is 15 residues long. The DNA shown is the 45-base CDR3, in frame from base 1. Sequencing used an Illumina HiSeq 1500. TCRdb handled the public reads itself, with Q25 trimming in fastp and clone calling in MiXCR, and kept productive beta chains. CDR3 protein sequences are deduplicated, and each keeps its most common genes and DNA. The sample contains about 890,000 distinct CDR3 sequences, 30% to 40% of them found a single time. Together, the top ten hold roughly an eighth of the sample. A word on this clonotype: Its antigen is unknown. Base-call qualities are not available, and no considerably larger clone is one nucleotide away.

The receptor chain draws on TRBV7-6 and TRBJ1-1; no confident D gene assignment can be made. The receptor comes from a human donor in good health (CMV status not recorded). Some clones in this sample may be carry-over from other donors' samples. This specimen consisted of cultured CD8+ T cells from PBMCs, obtained from culture after CMV antigen stimulation. In nucleotides, the sequence is TGTGCCAGCAGCCGCGTGGCGGGAATGAACACTGAAGCTTTCTTT. Translated, this is CASSRVAGMNTEAFF.